This TCR beta chain is from a study of blood T cell repertoires in COVID-19. Sequenced by immunoSEQ multiplex PCR; TCRdb stores in-frame clones only, minus some. This sample has over 100,000 clones, with around nine tenths found just once. V lost 3 bases, J lost 0 bases, and 2 bases stayed unmatched. The CDR3 has 15 residues. Germline loops: CDR1 SGHRS, CDR2 YFSETQ. The chain employs TRBV5-1 and TRBJ2-7; TRBD1 matches 11 bases. Source material: peripheral blood. This clonotype originated in an older woman with COVID-19, enrolled during active disease. CDR3 sequence reads: CASSSGTGGSYEQYF. In DNA, the CDR3 is TGCGCCAGCAGCTCAGGGACAGGGGGCTCCTACGAGCAGTACTTC.